This T cell receptor beta chain derives from a study of blood T cell repertoires in COVID-19. About the study: Both acute and convalescent COVID-19 samples were obtained from the United States, Italy and Spain. The cDNA or gDNA used as material had been derived from T cells, B-cell-depleted T cells, or PBMCs.

Original processing methods: Counts of nucleated cells, estimated from reference gene primer amplification, were obtained. Profiled with immunoSEQ multiplex PCR; TCRdb holds only in-frame clones, not every one. Clone size and V and J calls were adopted from that table, with D and trimming inferred from the DNA. The table has about 80,000 clones, over 70% seen once; the top ten hold 39%. Trimming took 4 bases from V and 3 from J; bases not matched to a gene: 7. Germline values: CDR1 MNHEY, CDR2 SVGEGT. This CDR3 is built from 16 residues. The sequence came from an elderly man with active or convalescent COVID-19. This chain connects TRBV6-2 or TRBV6-3 to TRBJ2-2, with 8 bases fitting TRBD1. Sequenced material: peripheral blood. The CDR3 DNA sequence: TGTGCCAGCAGTTTGGGACAGGCCGGGCACACCGGGGAGCTGTTTTTT. Translating it yields CASSLGQAGHTGELFF.